The present entry profiles one T cell receptor beta chain with its context. This entry belongs to a study of blood T cells in healthy people across ages. The use of a sample-barcoded 5' primer and a J-beta primer mix characterized a second PCR of roughly 6 to 11 cycles. TCRdb reanalysed the 5' RACE reads using MiXCR and keeps one entry per CDR3 protein. This sample has about 670,000 distinct CDR3 sequences, with 52% found just once. This CDR3 is 17 amino acids long. Per germline, CDR1 LGHNA and CDR2 YNFKEQ. The V segment lost 2 bases and the J segment 5 bases; nucleotides outside the gene matches: 11.

The chain has TRBV4-2 and TRBJ1-4; 7 positions match TRBD1. The sequence was obtained from a woman older than 75 in good health. The source material was blood. The DNA of the CDR3 is TGTGCCAGCAGCCAAAGCCCGATGACAGGGACCAATGAAAAACTGTTTTTT. It is translated as CASSQSPMTGTNEKLFF.